This T cell receptor (beta chain) was captured by sequencing in a study of blood T cell repertoires in COVID-19. The overall study: From the United States, Italy and Spain came samples of acute and convalescent COVID-19. T cells, B-cell-depleted T cells, or PBMCs supplied cDNA or gDNA.

As processed by the authors: Estimates of nucleated cell counts were drawn from the amplification of reference gene primers. The table came from immunoSEQ multiplex PCR; TCRdb's copy has only in-frame clones and leaves some out. V, J and clone size were drawn from that table, and D and trimming were deduced from the DNA. This sample has just over 250,000 clones, with 88% found just once. This CDR3 spans 18 amino acids. The sequenced material came from peripheral blood. This TCR derives from a man between 60 and 75 years old who had recovered from COVID-19. The chain joins TRBV21-1 to TRBJ1-5; the table assigns TRBD1, which was not confirmed against the DNA. TRBV21-1 is a pseudogene segment. The DNA of the CDR3 is TGTGCCAGCAGCAAAGCCCACTCAGACAGGGAGAGCAATCAGCCCCAGCATTTT. Encoded protein: CASSKAHSDRESNQPQHF.